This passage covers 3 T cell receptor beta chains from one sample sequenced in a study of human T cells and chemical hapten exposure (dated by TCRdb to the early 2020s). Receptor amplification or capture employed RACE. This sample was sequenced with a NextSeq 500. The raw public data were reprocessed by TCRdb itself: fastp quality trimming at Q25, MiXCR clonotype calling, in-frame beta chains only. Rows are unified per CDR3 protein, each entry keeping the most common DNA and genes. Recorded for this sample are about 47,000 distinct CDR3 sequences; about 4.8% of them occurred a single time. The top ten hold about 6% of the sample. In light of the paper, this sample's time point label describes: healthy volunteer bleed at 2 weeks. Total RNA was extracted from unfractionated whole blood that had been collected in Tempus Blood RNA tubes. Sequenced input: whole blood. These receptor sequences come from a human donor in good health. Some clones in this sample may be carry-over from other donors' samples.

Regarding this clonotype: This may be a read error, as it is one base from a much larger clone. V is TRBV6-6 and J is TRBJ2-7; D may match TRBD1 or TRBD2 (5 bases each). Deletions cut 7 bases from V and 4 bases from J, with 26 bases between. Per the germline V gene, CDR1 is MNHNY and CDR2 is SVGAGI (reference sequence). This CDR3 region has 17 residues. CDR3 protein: CASTKSHGARVPYEQYF. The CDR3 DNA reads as TGTGCCAGCACCAAATCTCACGGGGCAAGGGTCCCATACGAGCAGTACTTC.

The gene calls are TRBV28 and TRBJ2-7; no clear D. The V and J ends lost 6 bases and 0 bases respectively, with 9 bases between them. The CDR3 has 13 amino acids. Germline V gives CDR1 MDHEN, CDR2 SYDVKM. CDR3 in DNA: TGTGCCAGCAGGCTGTTAAGCTCCTACGAGCAGTACTTC. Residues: CASRLLSSYEQYF.

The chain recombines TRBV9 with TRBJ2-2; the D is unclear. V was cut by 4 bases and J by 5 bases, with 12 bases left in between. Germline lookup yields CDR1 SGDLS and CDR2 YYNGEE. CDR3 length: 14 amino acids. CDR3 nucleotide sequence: TGTGCCAGCAGCCCTCAGTCTAGAACCGGGGAGCTGTTTTTT. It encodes CASSPQSRTGELFF.